This paragraph reports one T cell receptor (beta chain). Its target is unknown. This sample is drawn from a study of blood T cells in healthy people across ages. Study-wide findings and caveats: Age advanced and TCR beta diversity per million T cells fell, roughly linearly.

V gave up 0 bases and J gave up 2 bases, with 9 bases separating them. The CDR3 covers 15 residues. CDR1 is SGHTA, CDR2 FQGNSA, per germline. The use of a sample-barcoded 5' primer and a J-beta primer mix characterized a second PCR of roughly 7 to 11 cycles. A tag from a template-switch adaptor with 12 random nucleotides marked each cDNA molecule. TCRdb reanalysed the 5' RACE reads using MiXCR and keeps one entry per CDR3 protein. The sample lists over a million distinct CDR3 sequences; 55% to 75% were seen once. This receptor was taken from a man younger than 30 in good health. Source material: blood. The rearrangement joins TRBV7-2 to TRBJ2-3, with D hard to call. CDR3: CASSLASISTDTQYF. The CDR3, as DNA: TGTGCCAGCAGCTTAGCTTCAATTTCCACAGATACGCAGTATTTT.